One and the same sample provided the 25 T cell receptor beta chains below, sequenced in a study of immune evolution from preneoplasia to lung adenocarcinoma (dated by TCRdb to the early 2020s). The library was produced with the immunoSEQ multiplex PCR assay. Drawn from immuneACCESS, this table holds only the in-frame rearrangements with V and J called that TCRdb kept. Clones are partly lost; checked studies trace under half to an unresolved V gene and leave the rest unexplained. Here the sample has fewer than 7,500 clones; 65% to 80% occur a single time. The ten largest account for about 9.1% of the sample. The sample comprised FFPE adjacent normal lung tissue. Receptors originate from a donor aged 70 or over with lung adenocarcinoma.

This chain links TRBV6-5 with TRBJ2-7, with a weak D call TRBD1 (6 bases). Trimming shortened V by 6 bases and J by 2 bases, and 14 bases separated the two germline ends. Germline CDR1 reads MNHEY; CDR2 reads SVGAGI. The CDR3 has 14 residues. CDR3 sequence: CASRETGNAYEQYF. The CDR3 coding sequence is TGTGCCAGCAGGGAAACAGGGAATGCCTACGAGCAGTACTTC.

The V gene is TRBV10-1, the J gene TRBJ2-5; D gene uncertain. V was pared by 0 bases and J by 4 bases, with 6 bases between. Germline V gene sequence: CDR1 WNHNN, CDR2 SYGVQD (reference sequence). This CDR3 spans 13 amino acids. CDR3 sequence reads: CASSESGRETQYF. The CDR3 DNA reads as TGCGCCAGCAGTGAGTCGGGCCGAGAGACCCAGTACTTC.

This clone showed up just a few times. This sequence joins TRBV7-9 and TRBJ2-1; no clear D gene. From germline, CDR1 is SEHNR and CDR2 FQNEAQ (reference sequence). This CDR3 is built from 13 residues. Trimming took 5 bases from V and 0 from J, leaving 5 bases between them. The CDR3 nucleotides are TGTGCCAGCAGCCCCGGCTCCTACAATGAGCAGTTCTTC. Amino acids: CASSPGSYNEQFF.

V usage is TRBV11-3 and J usage is TRBJ2-2, with 8 bases that match TRBD1. The germline gives CDR1 SGHNT, CDR2 YENEEA. The CDR3 extends over 15 amino acids. After removal of 0 bases from V and 6 bases from J, the junction contained 3 bases not matched to a gene. The CDR3 DNA follows: TGTGCCAGCAGCTTAGATCGACAGGGGTCCGGGGAGCTGTTTTTT. As protein: CASSLDRQGSGELFF.

To note about this clone: The junction departs from germline at one end; a sequencing error may be responsible. The J gene is TRBJ1-5, the V gene TRBV5-8; D gene uncertain. The germline gives CDR1 SGHTS, CDR2 YDEGEE. The CDR3 consists of 14 residues. The CDR3 DNA reads as TGTACCAGCAGCTTGAGCAGCCTAAATCAGCCCCAGCATTTT. Amino acids: CTSSLSSLNQPQHF.

V gene TRBV7-2 combines with J gene TRBJ2-1, with TRBD2 identical over 7 bases. With 0 bases clipped from V and 13 bases from J, the junction kept 3 bases outside the gene matches. There are 12 residues in the CDR3. The germline V gene encodes CDR1 SGHTA and CDR2 FQGNSA. Here the CDR3 DNA reads TGTGCCAGCAGCTTAGCGGGAGGGAACCAGTTCTTC. Its protein is CASSLAGGNQFF. The variable domain in full, completed from reference TRBV7-2 and TRBJ2-1, reads GAGVSQSPSNKVTEKGKDVELRCDPISGHTALYWYRQSLGQGLEFLIYFQGNSAPDKSGLPSDRFSAERTGGSVSTLTIQRTQQEDSAVYLCASSLAGGNQFFGPGTRLTVL.

The V gene is TRBV7-9, the J gene TRBJ1-3, with TRBD1 matching 10 bases. Losses at the gene ends were 5 bases for V and 0 bases for J; bases not matched to a gene: 1. Germline CDR1 is SEHNR and CDR2 is FQNEAQ (reference sequence). The CDR3 spans 15 residues. This chain's CDR3 is CASSGTGVSGNTIYF. The CDR3 coding sequence is TGTGCCAGCAGCGGGACAGGGGTCTCTGGAAACACCATATATTTT.

The genes are TRBV6-4 and TRBJ1-2; 7 bases agree with TRBD1. This CDR3 is built from 13 residues. After removal of 5 bases from V and 5 bases from J, the junction contained 5 bases not matched to a gene. Per the germline V gene, CDR1 is MRHNA and CDR2 is SNTAGT. This CDR3 reads CASSLSGGYGYTF. The CDR3 DNA is TGTGCCAGCAGTCTTTCAGGGGGTTATGGCTACACCTTC.

This sequence joins TRBV6-5 and TRBJ1-6, with D unresolved. The germline V gene has CDR1 MNHEY and CDR2 SVGAGI. Trimming shortened V by 6 bases and J by 10 bases, and 10 bases separated the two germline ends. The CDR3 is 12 amino acids. The CDR3 DNA reads TGTGCCAGCAGGGCTGGTAACTCACCCCTCCACTTT. Protein product: CASRAGNSPLHF.

The chain recombines TRBV4-2 with TRBJ2-2, with D maybe TRBD2 (5 bases). Germline lookup yields CDR1 LGHNA and CDR2 YNFKEQ. CDR3 length: 15 amino acids. Deletions cut 3 bases from V and 7 bases from J, with 15 bases between. DNA for the CDR3: TGTGCCAGCAGCCAGGACTCCTCGGTCGGCGGGGAGCTGTTTTTT. Protein: CASSQDSSVGGELFF.

The gene calls are TRBV29-1 and TRBJ2-2, with a tentative D call TRBD2 (5 bases). The germline CDR1 and CDR2 sequences are SQVTM and ANQGSEA. The CDR3 totals 14 residues. V was clipped by 4 bases and J by 7 bases, with 16 bases between them. The CDR3: CSVGGEPSIGELFF. The CDR3 nucleotides are TGCAGCGTTGGGGGAGAGCCTAGTATCGGGGAGCTGTTTTTT.

This chain links TRBV29-1 with TRBJ2-6, with D possibly matching TRBD2 (6 bases). Germline V gene lookup returns CDR1 SQVTM and CDR2 ANQGSEA. This CDR3 is 15 amino acids long. Trimming left V 7 bases short and J 2 bases short, with 15 bases between. CDR3 protein: CSAGGATPGANVLTF. DNA for the CDR3: TGCAGCGCCGGCGGGGCCACTCCTGGGGCCAACGTCCTGACTTTC.

The V and J genes are TRBV14 and TRBJ2-1; D is perhaps TRBD1 (5 bases). Germline CDR1 reads SGHDN; CDR2 reads FVKESK. This CDR3 has 14 amino acids. V was cut by 1 base and J by 6 bases, with 10 bases left in between. The CDR3 sequence: CASSQVRASNEQFF. CDR3 in DNA: TGTGCCAGCAGCCAAGTCAGGGCTAGCAATGAGCAGTTCTTC.

This clone has only a few counts. The chain is built from TRBV5-1 and TRBJ1-6; 9 positions agree with TRBD1. This CDR3 has 14 residues. After removal of 7 bases from V and 5 bases from J, the junction contained 4 bases not matched to a gene. The germline V gene encodes CDR1 SGHRS and CDR2 YFSETQ. The chain's CDR3 is CASGTGNNNSPLHF. The CDR3 nucleotides read TGCGCCAGCGGGACAGGGAACAATAATTCACCCCTCCACTTT. Filled out from reference TRBV5-1 and TRBJ1-6, the complete variable domain reads KAGVTQTPRYLIKTRGQQVTLSCSPISGHRSVSWYQQTPGQGLQFLFEYFSETQRNKGNFPGRFSGRQFSNSRSEMNVSTLELGDSALYLCASGTGNNNSPLHFGNGTRLTVT.

This clone was found once. The rearrangement links TRBV5-4 to TRBJ2-2; 14 bases are shared with TRBD2. The CDR3 is 18 amino acids. The junction had 5 bases not matched to a gene; V was cut back by 4 bases and J by 0 bases. From germline, CDR1 is SGHNT and CDR2 YYREEE (reference sequence). In DNA, the CDR3 is TGTGCCAGCAGCGCGGGACTAGCGGGGGCAGCGAACACCGGGGAGCTGTTTTTT. Protein product: CASSAGLAGAANTGELFF. The variable domain in full, with the rest retrieved from reference TRBV5-4 and TRBJ2-2, is ETGVTQSPTHLIKTRGQQVTLRCSSQSGHNTVSWYQQALGQGPQFIFQYYREEENGRGNFPPRFSGLQFPNYSSELNVNALELDDSALYLCASSAGLAGAANTGELFFGEGSRLTVL.

The J gene is TRBJ2-7, the V gene TRBV4-1; D call uncertain. This CDR3 has 15 amino acids. With 0 bases removed from V and 2 bases from J, the gap between germline ends came to 11 bases. Germline lookup yields CDR1 MGHRA and CDR2 YSYEKL. This CDR3 is CASSQDSTNPYEQYF. The CDR3 nucleotides are TGCGCCAGCAGCCAAGATTCCACGAACCCCTACGAGCAGTACTTC.

The rearrangement joins TRBV4-2 to TRBJ2-3; D is unclear. V lost 0 bases and J lost 2, with 9 bases in between. Germline CDR1 reads LGHNA; CDR2 reads YNFKEQ. CDR3 length equals 15 residues. The CDR3 sequence is CASSQDFRITDTQYF. The CDR3 nucleotides are TGTGCCAGCAGCCAAGATTTCCGGATCACAGATACGCAGTATTTT.

The chain combines TRBV9 with TRBJ2-2; tentatively, D is TRBD2 (6 bases). CDR3 length: 14 amino acids. Germline V gene sequence: CDR1 SGDLS, CDR2 YYNGEE. The V end lost 6 bases, the J end lost 3 bases, and 12 bases lay between the germline ends. CDR3 coding DNA: TGTGCCAGCAAGGAACTAGCAGACACCGGGGAGCTGTTTTTT. Protein product: CASKELADTGELFF.

The V call is TRBV9, the J call TRBJ1-2, with D possibly TRBD1 on 5 matching bases. V gave up 4 bases and J gave up 0 bases, with 16 bases separating them. The CDR3 has 16 amino acids. Germline V CDR1 and CDR2: SGDLS, YYNGEE. Here the CDR3 reads CASSRGVGTSNYGYTF. In DNA, the CDR3 is TGTGCCAGCAGCAGAGGGGTCGGGACCTCTAACTATGGCTACACCTTC. Drawing the rest from reference TRBV9 and TRBJ1-2, the complete variable domain is DSGVTQTPKHLITATGQRVTLRCSPRSGDLSVYWYQQSLDQGLQFLIQYYNGEERAKGNILERFSAQQFPDLHSELNLSSLELGDSALYFCASSRGVGTSNYGYTFGSGTRLTVV.

This chain joins TRBV6-6 and TRBJ2-5; 9 nucleotides line up with TRBD2. Germline V gene lookup returns CDR1 MNHNY and CDR2 SVGAGI (reference sequence). V dropped 1 base and J dropped 5; count of bases not matched to a gene: 8. This CDR3 has 16 residues. CDR3 sequence (DNA): TGTGCCAGCAGTTACTTGACTAGCGGAGGTTGGGAGACCCAGTACTTC. Amino acid sequence: CASSYLTSGGWETQYF.

The rearrangement links TRBV27 to TRBJ2-7; tentative D call: TRBD2 (5 bases). The CDR3 extends over 12 amino acids. Trimming removed 3 bases at V and 7 bases at J, with 10 bases between. The germline CDR1 and CDR2 sequences are MNHEY and SMNVEV (reference sequence). CDR3 in DNA: TGTGCCAGCAGTTTCCGGACGGGAGAGCAGTACTTC. It is translated as CASSFRTGEQYF.

This clone occurred once. At one of its ends the junction is not consistent with the germline gene, which may arise from a read error. The rearrangement links TRBV5-1 to TRBJ1-2, with D possibly TRBD1 on 5 matching bases. Germline V gene data show CDR1 as SGHRS and CDR2 as YFSETQ. The CDR3 is 12 amino acids. The chain's CDR3 is CASSLGRYGYTF. The CDR3 DNA reads as TGCGCTAGCAGCTTGGGGCGATATGGCTACACCTTC.

The chain uses TRBV30 and TRBJ2-1; no reliable D call. Germline CDR1 and CDR2: GTSNPN and SVGIG (reference sequence). This CDR3 is built from 12 residues. V shed 3 bases and J shed 10 bases, with 13 bases lying between them. CDR3 amino acids: CAWSDMGREQFF. The CDR3 region has the DNA TGTGCCTGGAGCGATATGGGTAGGGAGCAGTTCTTC.

This chain connects TRBV5-1 to TRBJ1-4; D not resolved. The CDR3 consists of 14 residues. The V gene lost 0 bases and the J gene lost 4 bases, with 7 bases spanning the gap. The germline V gene encodes CDR1 SGHRS and CDR2 YFSETQ. CDR3 in DNA: TGCGCCAGCAGCTTGGAACTGCGTAATGAAAAACTGTTTTTT. This translates into CASSLELRNEKLFF.

The chain is built from TRBV10-1 and TRBJ1-6; D not certain. CDR1 and CDR2 (germline): WNHNN, SYGVQD (reference sequence). This CDR3 comprises 15 residues. V was shortened by 3 bases and J by 9 bases, with 15 bases between the two germline ends. The CDR3 sequence: CASSDGRRETSPLHF. CDR3 bases: TGCGCCAGCAGTGATGGCCGACGAGAGACTTCACCCCTCCACTTT.